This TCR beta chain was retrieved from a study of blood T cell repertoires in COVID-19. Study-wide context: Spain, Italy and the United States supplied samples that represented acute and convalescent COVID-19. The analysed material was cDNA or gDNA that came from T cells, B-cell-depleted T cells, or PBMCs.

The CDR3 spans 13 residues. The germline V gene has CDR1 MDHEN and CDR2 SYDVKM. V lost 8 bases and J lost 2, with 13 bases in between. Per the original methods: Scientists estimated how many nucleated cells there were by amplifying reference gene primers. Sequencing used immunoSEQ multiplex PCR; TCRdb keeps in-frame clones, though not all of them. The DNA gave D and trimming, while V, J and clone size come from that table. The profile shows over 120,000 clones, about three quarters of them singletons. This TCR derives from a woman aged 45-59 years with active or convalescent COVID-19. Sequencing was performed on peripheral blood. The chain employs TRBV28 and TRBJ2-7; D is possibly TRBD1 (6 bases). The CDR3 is CASGQGSAYEQYF. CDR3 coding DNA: TGTGCCAGCGGCCAGGGGTCCGCCTACGAGCAGTACTTC.